The 17 T cell receptor beta chains below were found in one sample sequenced in a study of T cell changes during pregnancy in multiple sclerosis. Clones were sequenced by immunoSEQ multiplex PCR, and TCRdb holds only the in-frame ones, with some missing. This sample has about 32,000 clones, with about nine tenths found just once. The specimen was CD8+ T cells from peripheral blood mononuclear cells, collected in the second trimester of pregnancy. All receptors derive from a female donor in good health, enrolled as a control in a pregnancy study.

The chain carries TRBV7-9 and TRBJ2-1; D is perhaps TRBD1 (6 bases). CDR1 SEHNR and CDR2 FQNEAQ come from the germline V gene (reference sequence). V lost 1 base, J lost 8 bases, and 15 bases lay in between. The CDR3 sequence is 15 residues long. The CDR3 here is CASSLGPTGIDEQFF. CDR3 coding DNA: TGTGCCAGCAGCTTAGGGCCTACAGGGATCGATGAGCAGTTCTTC.

V gene TRBV6-4 combines with J gene TRBJ2-7; maybe TRBD2 (6 bases). The CDR3 runs 15 residues. V lost 6 bases and J 2 bases, leaving 17 bases between the germline ends. The germline V gene has CDR1 MRHNA and CDR2 SNTAGT. DNA of the CDR3: TGTGCCAGCAGCCCTACTGGGGGGACCGCCTACGAGCAGTACTTC. It specifies CASSPTGGTAYEQYF.

V and J are TRBV5-4 and TRBJ2-1; 9 bases align to TRBD1. Germline CDR1 reads SGHNT; CDR2 reads YYREEE (reference sequence). This CDR3 spans 15 amino acids. Losses at the gene ends were 4 bases for V and 4 bases for J; bases not matched to a gene: 6. The CDR3 DNA sequence: TGTGCCAGCAGCACCGACAGGGGGGGTTACAATGAGCAGTTCTTC. This translates into CASSTDRGGYNEQFF.

The rearrangement links TRBV5-8 to TRBJ2-5, with 9 bases matching TRBD2. The trim removed 4 bases at V and 5 bases at J, leaving 18 bases unmatched. Germline values: CDR1 SGHTS, CDR2 YDEGEE. The CDR3 contains 18 residues. The CDR3 DNA reads TGTGCCAGCAGCCAAAATGGCCGCGGGGGGGCCTTTCCTGAGACCCAGTACTTC. Its protein product is CASSQNGRGGAFPETQYF.

The chain uses TRBV18 and TRBJ2-7; the D is unclear. Germline CDR1 and CDR2: KGHSH and LQKENI. V was clipped by 2 bases and J by 3 bases, with 8 bases between them. This CDR3 comprises 13 residues. The CDR3 is CASSPIRFYEQYF. CDR3 in DNA: TGTGCCAGCTCACCAATCCGGTTCTACGAGCAGTACTTC.

Sample share makes this clone medium-sized (0.01 to 0.1%). This rearrangement joins TRBV16 to TRBJ2-7, with TRBD2 identical over 7 bases. The CDR3 has 14 amino acids. Germline V CDR1 and CDR2: KGHSY, FQNENV. V lost 5 bases and J lost 0; bases outside the gene matches: 4. The CDR3 sequence is CASSGEGSSYEQYF. In DNA form, the CDR3 reads TGTGCCAGCAGCGGGGAGGGAAGCTCCTACGAGCAGTACTTC.

This chain links TRBV9 with TRBJ2-2; no clear D gene. This CDR3 is built from 14 residues. The germline V gene has CDR1 SGDLS and CDR2 YYNGEE. With 3 bases removed from V and 4 bases from J, the gap between germline ends came to 10 bases. This chain's CDR3 is CASSALEPTGELFF. The CDR3 DNA reads as TGTGCCAGCAGCGCTTTGGAGCCCACCGGGGAGCTGTTTTTT.

V is TRBV27 and J is TRBJ2-2; 11 bases match TRBD1. The V and J ends lost 6 bases and 6 bases, in that order; junction bases with no gene match: 12. The germline gives CDR1 MNHEY, CDR2 SMNVEV (reference sequence). The CDR3 contains 17 residues. CDR3 DNA: TGTGCCAGCAGCCTTATCCGGGACAGGGGGATGTCCGGGGAGCTGTTTTTT. This codes for CASSLIRDRGMSGELFF.

The rearrangement joins TRBV2 to TRBJ2-2, with D hard to call. The CDR3 runs 14 residues. V lost 8 bases, J lost 6 bases, and 16 bases lay in between. In germline, CDR1 is SNHLY, CDR2 FYNNEI. CDR3 DNA: TGTGCCAGCCCTTCAGAGAGTCGGGCCGGGGAGCTGTTTTTT. It yields the protein CASPSESRAGELFF.

The table lists this clone with a count of one. The chain is built from TRBV27 and TRBJ2-7, with D maybe TRBD2 (6 bases). Trimming left V 0 bases short and J 5 bases short, with 14 bases between. The V gene's germline CDR1 is MNHEY and CDR2 SMNVEV (reference sequence). This CDR3 spans 15 amino acids. CDR3 in DNA: TGTGCCAGCAGTTTATCGGAGGGTATGACCCACGAGCAGTACTTC. Its protein is CASSLSEGMTHEQYF.

The V call is TRBV5-4, the J call TRBJ2-1; a weak D match, TRBD1 (6 bases). V was shortened by 0 bases and J by 5 bases, with 12 bases between the two germline ends. The CDR3 extends over 15 amino acids. Germline values: CDR1 SGHNT, CDR2 YYREEE (reference sequence). CDR3 coding DNA: TGTGCCAGCAGCTTGGAACAGGGTGGAGACAATGAGCAGTTCTTC. Translated: CASSLEQGGDNEQFF.

V and J are TRBV4-3 and TRBJ1-2; maybe TRBD1 (6 bases). The V gene lost 0 bases and the J gene lost 8 bases, with 16 bases spanning the gap. The CDR3 has 15 residues. The germline V gene encodes CDR1 LGHNA and CDR2 YSLEER. CDR3 sequence reads: CASSQDLGASAGYTF. The CDR3 DNA follows: TGCGCCAGCAGCCAAGATTTGGGGGCATCGGCGGGCTACACCTTC.

The gene calls are TRBV4-3 and TRBJ1-1; 9 nucleotides align to TRBD1. The germline V gene has CDR1 LGHNA and CDR2 YSLEER. V gave up 3 bases and J gave up 0 bases; unmatched junction bases: 11. The CDR3 is 18 amino acids. DNA for the CDR3: TGCGCCAGCAGCCAGACGATCGACAGGGGGAGCATGAACACTGAAGCTTTCTTT. This codes for CASSQTIDRGSMNTEAFF.

V and J are TRBV5-5 and TRBJ1-2; unclear D gene. Trimming shortened V by 4 bases and J by 3 bases, and 7 bases separated the two germline ends. The CDR3 covers 12 residues. Germline CDR1 is SGHKS and CDR2 is YYEKEE (reference sequence). The chain's CDR3 is CASSQIDYGYTF. CDR3 nucleotide sequence: TGTGCCAGCAGCCAAATAGACTATGGCTACACCTTC.

The V and J genes are TRBV4-3 and TRBJ2-1, with D tentatively TRBD1 (5 bases). V shed 5 bases and J shed 4 bases, with 18 bases lying between them. The germline CDR1 and CDR2 sequences are LGHNA and YSLEER. This CDR3 has 16 amino acids. The CDR3 reads CASSMDQGTVYNEQFF. CDR3 DNA sequence: TGCGCCAGCAGCATGGATCAGGGTACGGTATACAATGAGCAGTTCTTC.

This chain links TRBV2 with TRBJ1-1; D remains unclear. Trimming shortened V by 10 bases and J by 4 bases, and 13 bases separated the two germline ends. Germline CDR1 SNHLY, CDR2 FYNNEI. The CDR3 has 12 residues. CDR3 coding DNA: TGTGCCACCGAAAGCGAAGGCACTGAAGCTTTCTTT. Protein: CATESEGTEAFF.

The rearrangement links TRBV6-4 to TRBJ2-1; 10 nucleotides agree with TRBD1. The V segment lost 2 bases and the J segment 4 bases; nucleotides outside the gene matches: 5. The CDR3 covers 16 residues. The germline V gene has CDR1 MRHNA and CDR2 SNTAGT. In DNA form, the CDR3 reads TGTGCCAGCAGTGACGGAGGGACAGGGGATTACAATGAGCAGTTCTTC. As protein: CASSDGGTGDYNEQFF.